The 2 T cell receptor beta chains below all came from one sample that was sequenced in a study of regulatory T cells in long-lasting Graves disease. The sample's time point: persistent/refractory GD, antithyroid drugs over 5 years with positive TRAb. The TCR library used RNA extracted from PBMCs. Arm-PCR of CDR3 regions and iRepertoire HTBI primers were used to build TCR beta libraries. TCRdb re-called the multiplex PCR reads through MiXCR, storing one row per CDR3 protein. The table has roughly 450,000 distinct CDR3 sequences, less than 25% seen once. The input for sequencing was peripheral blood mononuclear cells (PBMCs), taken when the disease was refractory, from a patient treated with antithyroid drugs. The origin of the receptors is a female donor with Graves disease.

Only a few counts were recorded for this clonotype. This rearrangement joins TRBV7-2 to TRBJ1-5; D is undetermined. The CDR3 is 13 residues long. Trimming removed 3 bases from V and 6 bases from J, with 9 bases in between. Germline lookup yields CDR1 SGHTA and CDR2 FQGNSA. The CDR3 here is CASSLSRSQPQHF. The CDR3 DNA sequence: TGTGCCAGCAGCTTGTCCAGGAGTCAGCCCCAGCATTTT.

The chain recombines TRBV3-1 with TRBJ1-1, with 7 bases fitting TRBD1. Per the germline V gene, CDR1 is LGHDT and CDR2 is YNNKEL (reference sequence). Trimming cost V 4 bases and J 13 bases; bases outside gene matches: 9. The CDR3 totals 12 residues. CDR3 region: CASSLFGQEGFF. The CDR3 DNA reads TGTGCCAGCAGCCTCTTCGGACAGGAGGGTTTCTTT.